A single TCR beta chain is shown here with its context. The CDR3 consists of 14 residues. V lost 4 bases to trimming and J lost 0 bases, with 9 bases between them. Germline loops: CDR1 SGHRS, CDR2 YFSETQ. The data stem from a study of blood T cell repertoires in COVID-19. Study background: PBMCs, B-cell-depleted T cells, or T cells were the source of the cDNA or gDNA that made up the material.

The assay was immunoSEQ multiplex PCR, and TCRdb's table has in-frame clones only and misses some. This table has over 150,000 clones, less than 90% appearing once. This TCR came from a woman aged 70-85 years with COVID-19, enrolled during active disease. Source material: peripheral blood. This chain connects TRBV5-1 to TRBJ2-3, with D hard to call. CDR3 amino acids: CASSRSRSTDTQYF. The DNA for the CDR3 is TGCGCCAGCAGCCGTTCTAGGAGCACAGATACGCAGTATTTT.